The T cell receptor beta chain described here comes from a study of long-term antiretroviral therapy in people with HIV. A word on this clone: Its antigen is not identified.

Findings and caveats of the study: Subsequent to ART, diversity was augmented yet persisted below that of transplant donor controls.

V was trimmed by 0 bases and J by 2 bases, leaving 17 bases between them. Germline loops: CDR1 SGDLS, CDR2 YYNGEE. This CDR3 region has 17 residues. The run of the v3.0 immunoSEQ assay was at survey level. Using immunoSEQ multiplex PCR, the repertoire was profiled, and TCRdb retains in-frame clones only, with some absent. The sample includes more than 25,000 clones, approximately 90% of them seen just once. The J gene is TRBJ2-5, the V gene TRBV9; D may be TRBD2 (5 bases). The sequence came from a woman under 30 with HIV. Specimen: unsorted PBMCs, collected 1.8 years after starting antiretroviral therapy. In DNA form, the CDR3 reads TGTGCCAGCAGCGTAGGAAACCGGGGTCGTCAACAAGAGACCCAGTACTTC. This translates into CASSVGNRGRQQETQYF.